This TCR beta chain was captured by sequencing in a study of sequential checkpoint blockade in melanoma. Treatment described: randomized to nivolumab then ipilimumab (arm A) or the reverse (arm B). DNA-damaging chemotherapy had not been given to any patient beforehand. PBMC sorting kept live CD3+CD8+ cells without CD19 or CD56. Here immunoSEQ multiplex PCR was the method, and the copy in TCRdb shows in-frame clones only, minus some. Of about 19,000 clones detected, 73% appear once; the ten largest clones hold about a fifth. This receptor was identified in a human donor with melanoma. The sample was CD8+ T cells sorted from blood (inferred from file names), taken from a patient given nivolumab and ipilimumab in sequence.

The CDR3 sequence: CASSEFLYNEQFF. The CDR3 DNA reads as TGCGCCAGCAGTGAGTTTTTATACAATGAGCAGTTCTTC. V usage is TRBV10-2 and J usage is TRBJ2-1; D gene uncertain. V lost 1 base, J lost 4 bases, and 5 bases lay in between. There are 13 residues in the CDR3. In germline, CDR1 is WSHSY, CDR2 SAAADI.